A single sample gave rise to the 24 T cell receptor beta chains below, sequenced in a study of T cells in Graves' hyperthyroidism and ophthalmopathy. RNA transcripts were the template for amplifying TCR beta CDR3 regions. The primer set for the first-round RT-PCR of the TCR CDR3 was HTBI. TCRdb re-called the multiplex PCR reads through MiXCR, storing one row per CDR3 protein. The table has a few hundred thousand distinct CDR3 sequences, about a sixth seen once. Sequenced: blood. These receptor sequences come from a woman aged 40 to 49 with Graves' ophthalmopathy.

This clonotype has a handful of counts. This chain links TRBV10-2 with TRBJ1-1; tentative D call: TRBD1 (6 bases). Germline V gene lookup returns CDR1 WSHSY and CDR2 SAAADI. The V end was cut by 2 bases, the J end by 11 bases, with 12 bases between. The CDR3 has 12 residues. CDR3 region: CASSEPRGRAFF. The CDR3 nucleotides are TGCGCCAGCAGTGAGCCGAGGGGGAGGGCTTTCTTT.

The chain employs TRBV19 and TRBJ1-1; possibly TRBD1 for D (5 bases). The V end was cut by 6 bases, the J end by 5 bases, with 13 bases between. The length of the CDR3 is 13 residues. Per germline, CDR1 LNHDA and CDR2 SQIVND (reference sequence). In DNA form, the CDR3 reads TGTGCCAGTAGAATGGGGGGGAGTACTGAAGCTTTCTTT. Protein: CASRMGGSTEAFF.

This clonotype was picked up many times. CDR3: CASSPRGKGETQYF. As DNA, the CDR3 is TGTGCCAGCAGTCCCAGGGGGAAAGGAGAGACCCAGTACTTC. The chain has TRBV12-3 or TRBV12-4 and TRBJ2-5; 7 positions agree with TRBD1. The CDR3 is made up of 14 amino acids. Unmatched junction bases numbered 7, after V lost 5 bases and J lost 4 bases.

The sample holds many counts of this clonotype. The chain uses TRBV28 and TRBJ2-3, with 10 bases that match TRBD2. Per germline, CDR1 MDHEN and CDR2 SYDVKM. The CDR3 consists of 14 residues. V lost 5 bases and J lost 8; bases outside the gene matches: 7. In DNA, the CDR3 is TGTGCCAGCAGTCCTAGCGGGAGTCGGGGTACGCAGTATTTT. Its translation: CASSPSGSRGTQYF.

This clonotype has a handful of counts. V and J are TRBV11-1 and TRBJ2-2; 7 bases match TRBD1. The germline CDR1 and CDR2 sequences are SGHAT and FQDESV (reference sequence). The CDR3 extends over 19 amino acids. The V and J ends lost 3 bases and 0 bases, in that order; junction bases with no gene match: 13. DNA of the CDR3: TGTGCCAGCAGCTTTTCCAACAGGGGAAAAGGGGCGAACACCGGGGAGCTGTTTTTT. This sequence encodes CASSFSNRGKGANTGELFF. Looking up the rest from reference TRBV11-1 and TRBJ2-2 gives the full variable domain: EAEVAQSPRYKITEKSQAVAFWCDPISGHATLYWYRQILGQGPELLVQFQDESVVDDSQLPKDRFSAERLKGVDSTLKIQPAELGDSAMYLCASSFSNRGKGANTGELFFGEGSRLTVL.

This clonotype has at least ten counts. CDR3 in DNA: TGTGCCTGCAAAGACTTGAACACTGAAGCTTTCTTT. Translated, it gives CACKDLNTEAFF. This chain links TRBV30 with TRBJ1-1; no reliable D call. This CDR3 comprises 12 residues. CDR1 GTSNPN and CDR2 SVGIG come from the germline V gene (reference sequence). The germline V and J ends were trimmed by 6 bases and 0 bases, with 8 bases remaining between them.

The CDR3 is CSANRGSGYTF. In nucleotides, the CDR3 is TGCAGTGCAAACCGGGGGAGCGGCTACACCTTC. This rearrangement joins TRBV20-1 to TRBJ1-2, with D tentatively TRBD1 (5 bases). Trimming pared 6 bases from V and 8 bases from J, leaving 13 bases between. This CDR3 is built from 11 residues. CDR1 and CDR2 from the germline V gene are DFQATT and SNEGSKA (reference sequence).

The rearrangement joins TRBV7-9 to TRBJ2-1; D possibly corresponds to TRBD1 (6 bases). The V end lost 6 bases, the J end lost 3 bases, and 18 bases lay between the germline ends. The CDR3 sequence is 16 residues long. Germline CDR1 is SEHNR and CDR2 is FQNEAQ (reference sequence). CDR3 DNA sequence: TGTGCCAGCAGGCTAAATCGACAGGACGACTACAATGAGCAGTTCTTC. Translating it yields CASRLNRQDDYNEQFF. Based on the CDR3 plus reference TRBV7-9 and TRBJ2-1, the full variable domain is DTGVSQNPRHKITKRGQNVTFRCDPISEHNRLYWYRQTLGQGPEFLTYFQNEAQLEKSRLLSDRFSAERPKGSFSTLEIQRTEQGDSAMYLCASRLNRQDDYNEQFFGPGTRLTVL.

In this sample, this clonotype turned up many times. The chain recombines TRBV6-5 with TRBJ1-2; 10 positions agree with TRBD1. V lost 0 bases to trimming and J lost 11 bases; unmatched junction nucleotides: 6. This CDR3 has 14 residues. Looked up from germline, CDR1 is MNHEY and CDR2 is SVGAGI. The CDR3 coding sequence is TGTGCCAGCAGTTACTCGAGTGGGGGACAGGGGTACACCTTC. It yields the protein CASSYSSGGQGYTF.

This clonotype was recorded many times. This chain connects TRBV6-5 to TRBJ1-1; D unclear. Germline CDR1 reads MNHEY; CDR2 reads SVGAGI. CDR3 size: 15 residues. Trimming left V 0 bases short and J 1 base short, with 9 bases between. CDR3: CASSYSLLENTEAFF. CDR3 coding DNA: TGTGCCAGCAGTTACTCATTGTTAGAGAACACTGAAGCTTTCTTT.

This clonotype was counted ten times or more. V usage is TRBV6-2 or TRBV6-3 and J usage is TRBJ1-5, with D possibly matching TRBD1 (5 bases). The CDR3 contains 14 residues. V was shortened by 3 bases and J by 5 bases, with 11 bases between the two germline ends. Per germline, CDR1 MNHEY and CDR2 SVGEGT. The CDR3 reads CASSYVGEDQPQHF. CDR3 nucleotide sequence: TGTGCCAGCAGTTATGTAGGGGAAGATCAGCCCCAGCATTTT.

Ten or more counts support this clonotype. The chain employs TRBV30 and TRBJ1-1; perhaps TRBD1 as D (5 bases). Germline V gene lookup returns CDR1 GTSNPN and CDR2 SVGIG (reference sequence). The CDR3 is 13 amino acids. V was trimmed by 3 bases and J by 1 base, leaving 9 bases between them. CDR3 sequence (DNA): TGTGCCTGGAGCCGGAGGGGGAACACTGAAGCTTTCTTT. It translates to CAWSRRGNTEAFF.

This clonotype was observed at least ten times. V is TRBV20-1 and J is TRBJ2-3; no firm D call. Germline V gives CDR1 DFQATT, CDR2 SNEGSKA (reference sequence). This CDR3 is 15 amino acids long. The V gene lost 6 bases and the J gene lost 1 base, with 17 bases spanning the gap. CDR3 sequence (DNA): TGCAGTGCCGAAAACCCCCAGCGACGCACAGATACGCAGTATTTT. This gives the protein CSAENPQRRTDTQYF.

This clonotype was seen a handful of times. This sequence joins TRBV6-1 and TRBJ1-5, with a tentative D call TRBD1 (6 bases). Germline CDR1 and CDR2: MNHNS and SASEGT. The CDR3 runs to 17 residues. Trimming took 5 bases from V and 9 from J, leaving 26 bases between them. The DNA of the CDR3 is TGTGCCAGCAGTCGCCCGTTGGACAGCTCTAATAGTCGGCCCCAGCATTTT. Protein product: CASSRPLDSSNSRPQHF.

The gene calls are TRBV30 and TRBJ2-1, with D maybe TRBD1 (5 bases). CDR1 is GTSNPN and CDR2 is SVGIG in the germline V gene (reference sequence). CDR3 length equals 11 residues. The germline V and J ends were trimmed by 4 bases and 9 bases, with 10 bases remaining between them. The DNA of the CDR3 is TGTGCCTGGAAACACAGGTTTGAGCAGTTCTTC. Translated, it gives CAWKHRFEQFF.

This clonotype was seen only a few times. This chain uses TRBV7-8 with TRBJ2-1; D ambiguous. Germline-derived CDR1 and CDR2 are SGHVS and FQNEAQ. Trimming took 4 bases from V and 8 from J, leaving 18 bases between them. The CDR3 has 15 amino acids. The CDR3 DNA follows: TGTGCCAGCAGCTCGTTTCTGGGTAGTAGAGATGAGCAGTTCTTC. This gives the protein CASSSFLGSRDEQFF.

This clonotype is a singleton in its sample. The rearrangement joins TRBV11-2 to TRBJ2-7; 11 positions agree with TRBD2. The junction had 4 bases not matched to a gene; V was cut back by 2 bases and J by 4 bases. The CDR3 contains 15 residues. Germline loops: CDR1 SGHAT, CDR2 FQNNGV. The chain's CDR3 is CASSLPGLADYEQYF. CDR3 coding DNA: TGTGCCAGCAGCTTACCGGGACTAGCGGATTACGAGCAGTACTTC. Full variable domain (remainder filled in from reference TRBV11-2 and TRBJ2-7): EAGVAQSPRYKIIEKRQSVAFWCNPISGHATLYWYQQILGQGPKLLIQFQNNGVVDDSQLPKDRFSAERLKGVDSTLKIQPAKLEDSAVYLCASSLPGLADYEQYFGPGTRLTVT.

This clonotype occurred many times. CDR3 DNA sequence: TGTGCCAGCAGTTTGGGTCAGGTCTACGAGCAGTACTTC. Amino acid sequence: CASSLGQVYEQYF. This sequence joins TRBV28 and TRBJ2-7; D is unclear. Germline lookup yields CDR1 MDHEN and CDR2 SYDVKM. CDR3 length: 13 residues. V was trimmed by 3 bases and J by 3 bases, leaving 9 bases between them.

This clonotype was detected many times. The chain uses TRBV3-1 and TRBJ1-4, with TRBD1 as a possible D gene (5 bases). Trimming pared 4 bases from V and 12 bases from J, leaving 12 bases between. From germline, CDR1 is LGHDT and CDR2 YNNKEL (reference sequence). The CDR3 runs 12 residues. Written as DNA, the CDR3 is TGTGCCAGCAGCCTTTCCGGAGGGGAACTGTTTTTT. Its translation: CASSLSGGELFF.

The table lists this clonotype with many counts. The chain is built from TRBV19 and TRBJ1-1, with 8 bases fitting TRBD1. The germline V gene has CDR1 LNHDA and CDR2 SQIVND (reference sequence). The CDR3 totals 12 residues. Trimming at V came to 6 bases and at J to 10 bases, leaving 7 bases not matched to a gene. The CDR3 loop is CASREDREPAFF. The DNA for the CDR3 is TGTGCCAGTAGAGAGGACAGGGAGCCAGCTTTCTTT.

The chain combines TRBV29-1 with TRBJ1-2, with 11 bases that match TRBD1. V lost 7 bases, J lost 1 base, and 11 bases stayed unmatched. Germline values: CDR1 SQVTM, CDR2 ANQGSEA. CDR3 length: 16 residues. Here the CDR3 reads CSAAGTGGLFNYGYTF. The DNA of the CDR3 is TGCAGCGCTGCTGGGACAGGGGGGCTCTTTAACTATGGCTACACCTTC.

This sequence joins TRBV9 and TRBJ1-4, with TRBD1 matching over 7 bases. Germline lookup yields CDR1 SGDLS and CDR2 YYNGEE. The CDR3 extends over 17 amino acids. The trim removed 3 bases at V and 7 bases at J, leaving 15 bases unmatched. CDR3 sequence reads: CASSGAKDRALGEKLFF. In DNA form, the CDR3 reads TGTGCCAGCAGCGGGGCCAAAGACAGGGCCCTAGGTGAAAAACTGTTTTTT.

In DNA form, the CDR3 reads TGTGCCAGCAGCGTCGGAGTGAACACCGGGGAGCTGTTTTTT. Its translation: CASSVGVNTGELFF. This chain joins TRBV2 and TRBJ2-2; D is unclear. Per the germline V gene, CDR1 is SNHLY and CDR2 is FYNNEI. The CDR3 covers 14 residues. V was cut by 6 bases and J by 1 base, with 9 bases left in between.

This clonotype showed up many times. The chain combines TRBV6-5 with TRBJ2-7, with TRBD1 matching over 7 bases. Trimming took 2 bases from V and 3 from J; bases not matched to a gene: 4. Germline V CDR1 and CDR2: MNHEY, SVGAGI. This CDR3 is 14 amino acids long. CDR3 residues: CASSYRDRIYEQYF. CDR3 nucleotides: TGTGCCAGCAGTTACCGGGACAGAATCTACGAGCAGTACTTC.